The rows below give T cell receptor beta chains drawn from one sample of a study of cytomegalovirus exposure and HLA in healthy donors. Libraries were prepared by immunoSEQ multiplex PCR; TCRdb keeps only in-frame clonotypes and omits some of them. This sample yields around 55,000 clones, of which 65% to 80% are seen a single time; 2.5% belongs to the top ten. Sequencing was performed on PBMCs. These receptors came from a female donor in good health and CMV-seronegative. Both conserved end residues are trimmed from each CDR3. Clone size, where shown, is once, few, many, or a class for clones that have expanded.

TRBJ1-4	TRBV5-1	NA	ASSLGGQATNEKLF
TRBJ1-1	TRBV7-8	NA	ASSPSLNTEAF
TRBJ1-2	TRBV19	few	ASRTGAYGYT
TRBJ2-1	TRBV19	NA	ASQSTLSSYNEQF
TRBJ1-6	TRBV2	few	ASNLEGGSPLH
TRBJ2-2	TRBV7-3	NA	ASSGGINTGELF
TRBJ1-2	TRBV28	NA	ASRKTGAPFNYGYT
TRBJ2-1	TRBV28	NA	ASSNSGSINNEQF
TRBJ2-6	TRBV14	NA	ASSQGTSGRAGANVLT
TRBJ2-5	TRBV30	NA	AWSPQGWEQY
NA	TRBV18	NA	ASSPLTGQGVYEQY
TRBJ2-7	TRBV27	NA	ASSDNYFEQY